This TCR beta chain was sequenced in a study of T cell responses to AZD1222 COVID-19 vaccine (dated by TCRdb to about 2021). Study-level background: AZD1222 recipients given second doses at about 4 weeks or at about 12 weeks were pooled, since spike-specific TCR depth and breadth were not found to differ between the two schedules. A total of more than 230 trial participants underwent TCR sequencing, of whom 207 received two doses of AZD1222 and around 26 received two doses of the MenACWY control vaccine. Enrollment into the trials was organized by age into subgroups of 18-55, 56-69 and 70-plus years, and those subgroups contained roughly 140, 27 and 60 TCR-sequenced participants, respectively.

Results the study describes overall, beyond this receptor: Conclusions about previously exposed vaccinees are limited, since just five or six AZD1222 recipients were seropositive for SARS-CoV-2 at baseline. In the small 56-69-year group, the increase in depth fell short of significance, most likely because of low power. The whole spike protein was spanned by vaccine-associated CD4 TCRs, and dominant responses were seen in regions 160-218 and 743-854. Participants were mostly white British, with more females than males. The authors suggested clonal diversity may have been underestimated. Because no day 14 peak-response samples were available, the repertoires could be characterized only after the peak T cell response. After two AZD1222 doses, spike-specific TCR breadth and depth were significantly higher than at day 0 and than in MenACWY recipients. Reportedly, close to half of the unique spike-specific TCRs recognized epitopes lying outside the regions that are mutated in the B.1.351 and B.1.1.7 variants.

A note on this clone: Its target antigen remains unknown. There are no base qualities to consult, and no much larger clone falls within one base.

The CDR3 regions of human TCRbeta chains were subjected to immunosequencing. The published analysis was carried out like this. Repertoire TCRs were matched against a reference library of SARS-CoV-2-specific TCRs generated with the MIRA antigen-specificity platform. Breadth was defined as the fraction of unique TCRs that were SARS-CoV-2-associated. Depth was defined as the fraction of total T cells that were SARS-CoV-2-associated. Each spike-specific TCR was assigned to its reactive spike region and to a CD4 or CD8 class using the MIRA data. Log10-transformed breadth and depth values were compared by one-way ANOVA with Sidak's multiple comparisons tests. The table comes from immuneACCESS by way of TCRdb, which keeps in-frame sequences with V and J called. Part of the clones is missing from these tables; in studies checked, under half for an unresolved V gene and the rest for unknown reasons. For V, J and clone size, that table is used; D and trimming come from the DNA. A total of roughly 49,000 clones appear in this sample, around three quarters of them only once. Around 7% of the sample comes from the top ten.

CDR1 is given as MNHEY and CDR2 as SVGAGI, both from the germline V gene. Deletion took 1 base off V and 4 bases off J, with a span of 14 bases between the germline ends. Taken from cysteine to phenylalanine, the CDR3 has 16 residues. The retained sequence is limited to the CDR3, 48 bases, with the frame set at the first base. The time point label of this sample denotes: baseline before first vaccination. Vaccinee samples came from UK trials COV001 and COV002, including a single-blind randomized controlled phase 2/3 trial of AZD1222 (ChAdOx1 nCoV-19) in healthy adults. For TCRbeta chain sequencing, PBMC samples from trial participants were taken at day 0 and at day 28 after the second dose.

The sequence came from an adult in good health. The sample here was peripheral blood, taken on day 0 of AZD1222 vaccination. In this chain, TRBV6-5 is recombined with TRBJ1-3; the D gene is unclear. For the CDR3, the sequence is CASSYFPGSGGNTIYF. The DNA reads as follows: TGTGCCAGCAGTTACTTTCCGGGATCCGGGGGAAACACCATATATTTT.